The 7 T cell receptor beta chains below all came from one sample that was sequenced in a study of blood T cell repertoires in COVID-19. Method: immunoSEQ multiplex PCR; TCRdb's copy keeps in-frame clones and lacks some. The sample yields 200,000 to 250,000 clones, 90% to 95% seen once. Sequenced material: peripheral blood. The receptor set was obtained from a man aged 55 to 70 with COVID-19, enrolled during active disease.

Here the CDR3 DNA reads TGTGCCAGCTCACCGTCCTCGGCCCTGGGGGGCACTGAAGCTTTCTTT. Protein: CASSPSSALGGTEAFF. This chain links TRBV18 with TRBJ1-1; maybe TRBD1 (5 bases). V lost 3 bases and J 4 bases, leaving 18 bases between the germline ends. CDR1 and CDR2 (germline): KGHSH, LQKENI. The CDR3 consists of 16 residues.

The genes are TRBV2 and TRBJ1-2, with 8 bases identical to TRBD1. The trim removed 6 bases at V and 8 bases at J, leaving 8 bases unmatched. There are 13 residues in the CDR3. Germline CDR1 is SNHLY and CDR2 is FYNNEI. CDR3 residues: CASRAQGAGGYTF. The CDR3 DNA reads TGTGCCAGCAGGGCCCAGGGGGCCGGGGGCTACACCTTC.

This chain connects TRBV7-8 to TRBJ2-1; 10 bases agree with TRBD2. The CDR3 runs to 19 residues. The ends lost 0 bases at V and 0 bases at J; junction bases unmatched: 8. The germline V gene has CDR1 SGHVS and CDR2 FQNEAQ. The CDR3 DNA reads TGTGCCAGCAGCTTAGCGAAGACTAGCGGGCCCTACTCCTACAATGAGCAGTTCTTC. Translating it yields CASSLAKTSGPYSYNEQFF. The whole variable domain, filled in from reference TRBV7-8 and TRBJ2-1, reads GAGVSQSPRYKVAKRGQDVALRCDPISGHVSLFWYQQALGQGPEFLTYFQNEAQLDKSGLPSDRFFAERPEGSVSTLKIQRTQQEDSAVYLCASSLAKTSGPYSYNEQFFGPGTRLTVL.

This rearrangement joins TRBV5-1 to TRBJ1-2, with TRBD1 identical over 11 bases. V trimming: 2 bases; J trimming: 4 bases; junction bases outside the gene matches: 7. Germline CDR1 is SGHRS and CDR2 is YFSETQ. CDR3 size: 16 residues. This chain's CDR3 is CASSFVTGTGGYGYTF. In DNA, the CDR3 is TGCGCCAGCAGCTTTGTCACCGGGACAGGGGGCTATGGCTACACCTTC.

This clone was observed a few times. The V call is TRBV7-2, the J call TRBJ1-2, with D hard to call. The V gene's germline CDR1 is SGHTA and CDR2 FQGNSA. The V end lost 5 bases, the J end lost 3 bases, and 7 bases lay between the germline ends. The CDR3 runs 12 residues. CDR3 in DNA: TGTGCCAGCAGCCCCGGGGACTATGGCTACACCTTC. Translated: CASSPGDYGYTF.

This chain joins TRBV2 and TRBJ2-7; a weak D match, TRBD2 (6 bases). This CDR3 is 15 amino acids long. V was trimmed by 6 bases and J by 1 base, leaving 16 bases between them. Germline assignment: CDR1 SNHLY and CDR2 FYNNEI. The CDR3 bases are TGTGCCAGCAGGGCGAGGAGCGGGCCTTCCTACGAGCAGTACTTC. Its protein product is CASRARSGPSYEQYF. The full variable domain, completed using reference TRBV2 and TRBJ2-7, is EPEVTQTPSHQVTQMGQEVILRCVPISNHLYFYWYRQILGQKVEFLVSFYNNEISEKSEIFDDQFSVERPDGSNFTLKIRSTKLEDSAMYFCASRARSGPSYEQYFGPGTRLTVT.

The rearrangement links TRBV19 to TRBJ2-5; TRBD2 is a possible D gene (6 bases). Germline V gene sequence: CDR1 LNHDA, CDR2 SQIVND (reference sequence). There are 13 residues in the CDR3. Trimming cost V 7 bases and J 5 bases, with 14 bases left between them. The CDR3 loop is CASTPEGRETQYF. Here the CDR3 DNA reads TGTGCCAGTACCCCAGAGGGGAGGGAGACCCAGTACTTC.